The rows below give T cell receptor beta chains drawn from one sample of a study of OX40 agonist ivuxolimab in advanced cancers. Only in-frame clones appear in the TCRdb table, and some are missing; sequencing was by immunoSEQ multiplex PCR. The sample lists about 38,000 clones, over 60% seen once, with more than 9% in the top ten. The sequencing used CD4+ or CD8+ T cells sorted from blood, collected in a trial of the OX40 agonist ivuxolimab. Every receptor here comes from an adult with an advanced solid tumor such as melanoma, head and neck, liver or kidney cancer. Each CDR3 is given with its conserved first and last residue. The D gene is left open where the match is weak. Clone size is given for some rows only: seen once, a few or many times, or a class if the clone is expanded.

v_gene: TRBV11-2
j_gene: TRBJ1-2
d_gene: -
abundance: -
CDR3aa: CASSLARGGGYTF
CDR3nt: TGTGCCAGCAGCTTAGCCCGTGGGGGCGGCTACACCTTC

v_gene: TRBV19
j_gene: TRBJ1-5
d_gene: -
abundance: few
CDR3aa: CASTRTGSERQPQHF
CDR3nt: TGTGCCAGTACTCGGACTGGGTCCGAAAGGCAGCCCCAGCATTTT

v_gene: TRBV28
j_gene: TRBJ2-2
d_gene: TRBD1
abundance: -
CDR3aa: CASRRQGVGELFF
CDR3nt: TGTGCCAGCAGACGACAGGGGGTCGGGGAGCTGTTTTTT

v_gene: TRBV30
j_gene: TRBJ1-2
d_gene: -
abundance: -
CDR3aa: CAWSRDLDYGYTF
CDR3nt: TGTGCCTGGAGTCGGGACCTCGACTATGGCTACACCTTC

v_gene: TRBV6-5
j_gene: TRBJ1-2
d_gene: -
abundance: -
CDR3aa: CASSYSARDKSGYTF
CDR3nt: TGTGCCAGCAGTTACTCAGCCCGGGACAAAAGCGGCTACACCTTC

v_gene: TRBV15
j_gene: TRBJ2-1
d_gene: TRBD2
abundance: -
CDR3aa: CATSRVPSGGPRGQFF
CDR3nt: TGTGCCACCAGCAGAGTACCTAGCGGGGGGCCGCGGGGGCAGTTCTTC

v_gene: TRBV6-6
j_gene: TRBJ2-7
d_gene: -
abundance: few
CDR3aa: CASSRNSGDSYEQYF
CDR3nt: TGTGCCAGCAGTCGGAATAGCGGTGACTCCTACGAGCAGTACTTC

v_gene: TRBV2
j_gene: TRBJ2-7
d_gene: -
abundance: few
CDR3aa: CASSSSPYSYEQYF
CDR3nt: TGTGCCAGCAGTTCAAGCCCCTACTCCTACGAGCAGTACTTC

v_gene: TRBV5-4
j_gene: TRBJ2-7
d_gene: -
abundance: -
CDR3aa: CASSSPLGTTPYEQYF
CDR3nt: TGTGCCAGCAGCTCCCCTTTAGGGACAACACCATACGAGCAGTACTTC

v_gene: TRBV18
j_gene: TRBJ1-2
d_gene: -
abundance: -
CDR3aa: CASSPAGTRANYGYTF
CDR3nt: TGTGCCAGCTCACCCGCGGGGACGCGGGCTAACTATGGCTACACCTTC

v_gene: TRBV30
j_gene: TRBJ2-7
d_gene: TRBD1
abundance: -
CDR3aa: CAFTRQGSTRDEQYF
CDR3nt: TGTGCCTTCACTCGACAGGGGTCGACTAGGGACGAGCAGTACTTC

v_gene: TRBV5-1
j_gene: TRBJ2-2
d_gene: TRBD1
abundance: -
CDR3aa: CASSIDREAGELFF
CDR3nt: TGCGCCAGCAGCATAGACAGGGAAGCCGGGGAGCTGTTTTTT

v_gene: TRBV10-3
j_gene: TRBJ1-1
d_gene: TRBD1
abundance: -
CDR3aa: CAIRGQRNTEAFF
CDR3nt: TGTGCCATCAGGGGACAGCGGAACACTGAAGCTTTCTTT

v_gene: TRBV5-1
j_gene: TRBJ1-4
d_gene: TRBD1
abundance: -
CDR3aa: CASTPGQIATNEKLFF
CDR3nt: TGCGCCAGCACACCGGGACAGATTGCAACTAATGAAAAACTGTTTTTT

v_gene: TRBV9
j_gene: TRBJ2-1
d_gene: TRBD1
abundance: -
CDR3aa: CASSLQGINEQFF
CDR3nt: TGTGCCAGCAGCTTACAGGGGATCAATGAGCAGTTCTTC

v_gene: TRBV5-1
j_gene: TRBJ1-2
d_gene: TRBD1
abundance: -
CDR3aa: CASSLDRGSLGYTF
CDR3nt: TGCGCCAGCAGCTTGGACAGGGGGAGTCTTGGCTACACCTTC

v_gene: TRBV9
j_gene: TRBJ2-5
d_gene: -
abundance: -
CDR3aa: CASSVYRNQETQYF
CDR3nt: TGTGCCAGCAGCGTCTACAGGAACCAAGAGACCCAGTACTTC

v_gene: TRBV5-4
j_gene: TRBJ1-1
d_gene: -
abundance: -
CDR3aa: CASTEGVHGFMNTEAFF
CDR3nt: TGTGCCAGCACCGAAGGGGTACACGGTTTCATGAACACTGAAGCTTTCTTT

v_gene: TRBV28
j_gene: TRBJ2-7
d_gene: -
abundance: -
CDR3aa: CASSLAVEGVKGEQYF
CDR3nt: TGTGCCAGCAGTTTAGCGGTGGAGGGGGTGAAGGGCGAGCAGTACTTC

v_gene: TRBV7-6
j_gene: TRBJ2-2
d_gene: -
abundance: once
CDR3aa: CASTGRGVTGELFF
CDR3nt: TGTGCCAGCACGGGCCGCGGGGTCACCGGGGAGCTGTTTTTT

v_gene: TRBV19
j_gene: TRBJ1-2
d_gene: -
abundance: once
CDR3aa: CASRAGGYGDYGYTF
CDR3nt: TGTGCCAGTAGAGCCGGGGGCTATGGGGACTATGGCTACACCTTC

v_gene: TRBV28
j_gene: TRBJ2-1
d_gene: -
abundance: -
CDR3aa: CASSLIYEQFF
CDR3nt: TGTGCCAGCAGTTTAATTTACGAGCAGTTCTTC

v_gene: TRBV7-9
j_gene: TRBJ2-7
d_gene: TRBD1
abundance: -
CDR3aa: CASSHLGQGNHEQYF
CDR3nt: TGTGCCAGCAGCCATTTGGGACAGGGTAACCACGAGCAGTACTTC

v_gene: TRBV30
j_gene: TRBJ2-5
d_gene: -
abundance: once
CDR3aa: CAWNRGVFGETQYF
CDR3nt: TGTGCCTGGAATCGGGGAGTATTTGGGGAGACCCAGTACTTC